Each of the 21 T cell receptor beta chains below was sequenced from the same sample in a study of blood T cell repertoires in COVID-19. Generated by immunoSEQ multiplex PCR, the TCRdb table keeps only in-frame clones and is missing some. Among more than 200,000 clones listed, just over 85% were seen once. The sequenced material came from peripheral blood. These receptors all stem from a man in his fifties with COVID-19, enrolled during active disease.

V is TRBV14 and J is TRBJ2-7; 10 bases agree with TRBD2. V was pared by 6 bases and J by 4 bases, with 9 bases of the junction left unmatched. Germline CDR1 is SGHDN and CDR2 is FVKESK. This CDR3 contains 15 residues. The CDR3 DNA reads as TGTGCCAGCAGTCTAACTAGCGGGATTATTTACGAGCAGTACTTC. Residues: CASSLTSGIIYEQYF.

This clone was picked up a small number of times. The chain has TRBV14 and TRBJ1-1; D uncertain. The CDR3 has 15 amino acids. V was trimmed by 6 bases and J by 0 bases, leaving 14 bases between them. CDR1 and CDR2 (germline): SGHDN, FVKESK. The CDR3 region has the DNA TGTGCCAGCAGTTTTGAGAACCCCCTGAACACTGAAGCTTTCTTT. Its translation is CASSFENPLNTEAFF.

The CDR3 sequence is CATSRSFNQPQHF. Written as DNA, the CDR3 is TGTGCCACCAGCAGATCCTTTAATCAGCCCCAGCATTTT. The chain uses TRBV15 and TRBJ1-5, with D unclear. Deletions cut 2 bases from V and 4 bases from J, with 6 bases between. The CDR3 is 13 residues long. From germline, CDR1 is LNHNV and CDR2 YYDKDF (reference sequence).

The chain joins TRBV21-1 to TRBJ1-1; the tabulated D call, TRBD1, remains unverified against the DNA. TRBV21-1 is assigned pseudogene status. This CDR3 spans 15 amino acids. The CDR3 loop reads CASSDRGLTSTEAFF. The CDR3 DNA is TGTGCCAGCAGTGACAGGGGTTTGACAAGCACTGAAGCTTTCTTT.

This clone was seen just once. The J gene is TRBJ1-1, the V gene TRBV18; TRBD1 matches 9 bases. Germline-derived CDR1 and CDR2 are KGHSH and LQKENI. There are 14 residues in the CDR3. Trimming removed 6 bases from V and 5 bases from J; junction bases left unmatched: 7. Here the CDR3 DNA reads TGTGCCAGCTCTGGACAGGGGAGACAGACTGAAGCTTTCTTT. This gives the protein CASSGQGRQTEAFF.

The chain combines TRBV5-1 with TRBJ2-7; 14 bases line up with TRBD2. Unmatched junction bases numbered 7, after V lost 4 bases and J lost 7 bases. There are 15 residues in the CDR3. CDR1 SGHRS and CDR2 YFSETQ come from the germline V gene. The CDR3 loop reads CASSTGLAGVPEQYF. CDR3 bases: TGCGCCAGCAGCACGGGACTAGCGGGGGTTCCGGAGCAGTACTTC. Using reference TRBV5-1 and TRBJ2-7 for the parts outside the CDR3, the full variable domain is KAGVTQTPRYLIKTRGQQVTLSCSPISGHRSVSWYQQTPGQGLQFLFEYFSETQRNKGNFPGRFSGRQFSNSRSEMNVSTLELGDSALYLCASSTGLAGVPEQYFGPGTRLTVT.

The V gene is TRBV4-3, the J gene TRBJ2-1, with 14 bases fitting TRBD2. Germline V lookup: CDR1 LGHNA, CDR2 YSLEER. This CDR3 contains 15 residues. The V segment lost 4 bases and the J segment 8 bases; nucleotides outside the gene matches: 4. In nucleotides, the CDR3 is TGCGCCAGCAGCCCACAGGGACTAGCGGGGGATGAGCAGTTCTTC. Its protein is CASSPQGLAGDEQFF.

V gene TRBV18 combines with J gene TRBJ1-2; D perhaps matches TRBD1 (6 bases). Germline-derived CDR1 and CDR2 are KGHSH and LQKENI. Trimming shortened V by 1 base and J by 3 bases, and 12 bases separated the two germline ends. The CDR3 loop spans 15 amino acids. The CDR3 DNA follows: TGTGCCAGCTCACCACTACAGGGTAATGACTATGGCTACACCTTC. It yields the protein CASSPLQGNDYGYTF.

This clone occurred once. The V call is TRBV19, the J call TRBJ1-1; 11 bases are shared with TRBD1. CDR3 size: 16 residues. With 6 bases clipped from V and 3 bases from J, the junction kept 9 bases outside the gene matches. CDR1 is LNHDA and CDR2 is SQIVND in the germline V gene (reference sequence). CDR3 in amino acids: CASSPGTGGPYTEAFF. CDR3 in DNA: TGTGCCAGTAGCCCCGGGACAGGGGGACCCTACACTGAAGCTTTCTTT.

CDR3 DNA: TGTGCCTGGAACACCCTCTATGGCTACACCTTC. Amino acid sequence: CAWNTLYGYTF. The rearrangement uses TRBV30 and TRBJ1-2; no clear D. The CDR3 covers 11 residues. V gave up 4 bases and J gave up 4 bases, with 7 bases separating them. Germline V gene lookup returns CDR1 GTSNPN and CDR2 SVGIG (reference sequence).

CDR3 coding DNA: TGTGCCAGCAGTTACCGACAGGGAGGAAACACCATATATTTT. Its protein product is CASSYRQGGNTIYF. The chain links TRBV2 to TRBJ1-3, with 7 bases matching TRBD1. This CDR3 has 14 amino acids. Germline V CDR1 and CDR2: SNHLY, FYNNEI. J was trimmed by 4 bases and V by 5 bases; bases with no gene match: 5.

The table lists this clone with a few counts. V gene TRBV28 combines with J gene TRBJ1-2, with TRBD1 identical over 9 bases. This CDR3 is built from 14 residues. V lost 5 bases to trimming and J lost 8 bases; unmatched junction nucleotides: 9. CDR1 is MDHEN, CDR2 SYDVKM, per germline. CDR3 sequence reads: CASSGHGTGLGYTF. The CDR3 DNA reads as TGTGCCAGCAGTGGACACGGGACAGGGTTGGGCTACACCTTC.

The chain links TRBV20-1 to TRBJ1-1, with TRBD1 as a possible D gene (6 bases). Germline V gene sequence: CDR1 DFQATT, CDR2 SNEGSKA (reference sequence). The CDR3 is 14 amino acids. Trimming left V 3 bases short and J 3 bases short, with 14 bases between. CDR3 DNA sequence: TGCAGTGCTAGTTTCGGGGGGCTGGACACTGAAGCTTTCTTT. This gives the protein CSASFGGLDTEAFF.

V usage is TRBV2 and J usage is TRBJ2-1; 8 nucleotides align to TRBD1. Looked up from germline, CDR1 is SNHLY and CDR2 is FYNNEI. The CDR3 contains 15 residues. J lost 4 bases, V lost 7 bases, and 9 bases had no gene match. The CDR3 spells CASTEGQGVYNEQFF. CDR3 nucleotides: TGTGCCAGCACCGAAGGACAGGGAGTGTACAATGAGCAGTTCTTC.

This chain links TRBV19 with TRBJ1-3; possible D gene TRBD1, 6 bases. CDR1 and CDR2 from the germline V gene are LNHDA and SQIVND (reference sequence). The CDR3 spans 16 residues. The V and J ends lost 7 bases and 2 bases respectively, with 18 bases between them. This CDR3 is CASNGETGVPGNTIYF. The CDR3 DNA is TGTGCCAGTAATGGAGAGACAGGAGTGCCTGGAAACACCATATATTTT.

The chain combines TRBV6-6 with TRBJ2-7; 12 bases map to TRBD2. CDR1 MNHNY and CDR2 SVGAGI come from the germline V gene (reference sequence). This CDR3 region has 17 residues. After removal of 5 bases from V and 0 bases from J, the junction contained 8 bases not matched to a gene. Here the CDR3 DNA reads TGTGCCAGCAGTCCCGGGACTAGCGGGCTTAGCTCCTACGAGCAGTACTTC. Amino acid sequence: CASSPGTSGLSSYEQYF.

CDR3 loop: CASSLGLAGKNGQFF. CDR3 DNA sequence: TGCGCCAGCAGCTTGGGGCTAGCGGGAAAGAACGGGCAGTTCTTC. The V call is TRBV5-1, the J call TRBJ2-1, with 9 bases lining up with TRBD2. Germline CDR1 reads SGHRS; CDR2 reads YFSETQ. This CDR3 comprises 15 residues. The trim removed 0 bases at V and 12 bases at J, leaving 10 bases unmatched.

The genes are TRBV9 and TRBJ2-2, with D possibly matching TRBD1 (6 bases). V was shortened by 0 bases and J by 7 bases, with 16 bases between the two germline ends. The CDR3 extends over 16 amino acids. The germline gives CDR1 SGDLS, CDR2 YYNGEE. CDR3 sequence reads: CASSVAVGHGVGELFF. For the CDR3, the DNA is TGTGCCAGCAGCGTAGCAGTGGGACACGGTGTCGGGGAGCTGTTTTTT.

In its sample, this clone was seen a few times. The rearrangement uses TRBV28 and TRBJ1-6; no reliable D call. CDR3 length: 12 amino acids. Trimming cost V 4 bases and J 9 bases, with 7 bases left between them. Germline V gene sequence: CDR1 MDHEN, CDR2 SYDVKM. The CDR3 nucleotides are TGTGCCAGCAGTTCTTACAGTTCACCCCTCCACTTT. It yields the protein CASSSYSSPLHF.

This chain connects TRBV19 to TRBJ1-5, with 9 positions matching TRBD1. The CDR3 loop spans 15 amino acids. The V and J ends lost 5 bases and 3 bases, in that order; junction bases with no gene match: 5. Per the germline V gene, CDR1 is LNHDA and CDR2 is SQIVND (reference sequence). CDR3 protein: CASSGGQGDNQPQHF. The CDR3 DNA sequence: TGTGCCAGTAGTGGGGGACAGGGAGACAATCAGCCCCAGCATTTT.

The J gene is TRBJ1-2, the V gene TRBV7-9; TRBD1 matches at 8 bases. CDR1 SEHNR and CDR2 FQNEAQ come from the germline V gene (reference sequence). Trimming removed 5 bases from V and 7 bases from J; junction bases left unmatched: 9. The CDR3 sequence is 14 residues long. As DNA, the CDR3 is TGTGCCAGCAGCCATGAGGCAGGGGGCCTTGGCTACACCTTC. This translates into CASSHEAGGLGYTF.